Listed here is a single T cell receptor (beta chain). This clonotype was seen a few times. Its antigen is still unknown. There are no base qualities to consult, and no much larger clone falls within one base. RNA was extracted with the RNeasy kit and roughly 0.45 to 1 ug was reverse transcribed using random hexamers. The immunoSEQ multiplex PCR assay, which covers 54 Vbeta and 13 Jbeta segments, was used to amplify TCR beta CDR3 regions. PCR amplification bias was corrected using a synthetic template baseline for primer optimization and computational correction. The study's own analysis went as follows. Reads were annotated to V, D and J genes per IMGT and analyzed with immunoSEQ Analyzer, keeping only productive sequences. To calculate clonality, Shannon entropy was normalized by log2 of the number of productive unique sequences and then subtracted from one. For each patient and control, public and private clones were evaluated within the 100 most prevalent clones. Clones were defined as Susac-specific if absent from the healthy and MS cohorts, from 1052 published viral clones and from other ImmuneACCESS disease sequences. TCRdb reanalyzed the raw reads on its own, using fastp at Q25 for trimming and MiXCR for clone calling, and kept in-frame beta chains. Rows with a matching CDR3 protein are joined into one entry that keeps the most common DNA and genes. None of the V and J calls come from the authors' own analysis; TCRdb made them. In all, the sample holds about 130,000 distinct CDR3 sequences, and around 94% of those were seen once. The ten largest clones capture less than 0.25% of the sample.

This sample is part of a study of CD8 T cells in Susac syndrome (dated by TCRdb to between 2017 and 2020). Study-wide context: Of the Susac syndrome patients who were sequenced, under 10 were in clinical remission while about six had clinically active disease. The study used repertoire sequencing to test whether antigen drove CD8+ T cell activation and differentiation in Susac syndrome. CD8+ T cell repertoire clonality was compared between more than 9 healthy donors, approximately 14 Susac syndrome patients and approximately 15 multiple sclerosis patients. At blood withdrawal, Susac syndrome patients were therapy-naive, treated with corticosteroids (with IVIg additionally given to some), or treated with IVIg alone. The paper's findings and limits, for the study overall: The number of individuals in the TCR sequencing and HLA analysis was acknowledged as relatively small. Susac syndrome CD8+ repertoires showed clonal expansion, highest in CD8+ TEMRA cells and greater in clinically active than remitting patients. Approximately 15 Susac-specific public clones were identified in the total CD8+ repertoire, and several Susac-specific public clones were identified in the CD8+ TEMRA repertoire.

The CDR3 contains 16 residues, cysteine and phenylalanine counted. CDR3 DNA is the only sequence kept; it has 48 bases, read in frame from the first base. The germline V gene specifies MNHEY as CDR1 and SVGAGI as CDR2. Trimming at the junction amounts to 5 bases on V and 2 bases on J, and the germline ends lie 18 bases apart. Peripheral blood CD8+ and CD4+ T cells from healthy donors, Susac syndrome patients and multiple sclerosis patients were profiled by high-throughput TCR beta sequencing. Recently defined diagnostic criteria for definite or probable disease were met by the Susac syndrome patients. Bulk CD8+ and CD4+ T cells were purified by magnetic negative isolation, whereas CD8+ TEMRA cells were enriched by FACS. Blood was drawn into EDTA tubes, processed within 24 hours, and PBMCs were isolated by density gradient centrifugation. PBMCs intended for TCR sequencing were cryopreserved in liquid nitrogen and thawed later in a water bath at 37 degrees C. A purity of at least 90% was achieved for sorted or isolated CD4+, CD8+ and CD8+ TEMRA cells.

The rearranged chain carries TRBV6-5 and TRBJ2-5; the D gene is not confidently resolved. The material sequenced was CD8+ T cells from PBMCs. This receptor was obtained from a human donor with Susac syndrome. The CDR3 region reads CASSNEWAPRQETQYF. In nucleotide form, the sequence is TGTGCCAGCAGTAACGAATGGGCCCCCAGGCAAGAGACCCAGTACTTC.